The sequence of this T cell receptor (beta chain) was determined in a study of blood T cell repertoires in COVID-19. Study overall: Whether acute or convalescent, the COVID-19 samples came from the United States, Italy and Spain.

Clones were read by immunoSEQ multiplex PCR, and TCRdb kept only the in-frame ones, dropping some. Of 150,000 to 200,000 clones in the sample, roughly 89% were seen once. Germline CDR1 SGHTA, CDR2 FQGNSA. Trimming took 6 bases from V and 7 from J; bases not matched to a gene: 16. CDR3 size: 17 residues. V and J are TRBV7-2 and TRBJ2-2, with TRBD2 identical over 8 bases. Sequenced material: PBMCs or T cells enriched from blood (not recorded which). The source is a woman aged 35 to 49 with acute COVID-19. The DNA of the CDR3 is TGTGCCAGCAGTCCACTCGTTAGCGGGATTAGGAGCGGGGAGCTGTTTTTT. Amino acid sequence: CASSPLVSGIRSGELFF.